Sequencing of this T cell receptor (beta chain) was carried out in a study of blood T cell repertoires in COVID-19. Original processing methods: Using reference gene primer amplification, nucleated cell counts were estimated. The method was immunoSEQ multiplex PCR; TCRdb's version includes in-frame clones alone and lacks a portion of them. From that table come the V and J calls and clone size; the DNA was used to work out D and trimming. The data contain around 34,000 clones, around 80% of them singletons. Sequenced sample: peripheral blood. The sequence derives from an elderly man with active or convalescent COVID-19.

The CDR3 bases are TGTGCCAGCAGCCGAGCGGGCGGCAGCTCCTACAATGAGCAGTTCTTC. Translated, it gives CASSRAGGSSYNEQFF. V and J are TRBV14 and TRBJ2-1; D may be TRBD2 (6 bases). The CDR3 has 16 residues. Germline V gene data show CDR1 as SGHDN and CDR2 as FVKESK. Trimming cost V 4 bases and J 0 bases, with 13 bases left between them.